Listed below are T cell receptor beta chains from one sample, sequenced in a study of OX40 agonist ivuxolimab in advanced cancers. Assay: immunoSEQ multiplex PCR; the TCRdb copy retains only in-frame clones and omits some. The repertoire consists of roughly 64,000 clones, with 75% to 90% occurring once and the leading ten covering more than 2%. Sequences were derived from CD4+ or CD8+ T cells sorted from blood, sampled in a trial of the OX40 agonist ivuxolimab. These receptors were obtained from an adult with an advanced solid tumor such as melanoma, head and neck, liver or kidney cancer. The CDR3 runs from the conserved cysteine through the conserved F or W. Fields, in order: J gene, V gene, clone size, D gene, CDR3 protein, CDR3 DNA. D genes are given only for firm matches. Size is stated for part of the rows, as once, few or many counts, or as a class when the clone is expanded.

J gene: TRBJ1-6; V gene: TRBV4-3; clone size: .; D gene: .; CDR3 protein: CASSQDRGGRRNSPLHF; CDR3 DNA: TGCGCCAGCAGCCAAGATCGGGGGGGACGGCGGAATTCACCCCTCCACTTT
J gene: TRBJ2-7; V gene: TRBV7-3; clone size: .; D gene: .; CDR3 protein: CASSLMPGSSYEQYF; CDR3 DNA: TGTGCCAGCAGCTTAATGCCAGGGAGCTCCTACGAGCAGTACTTC
J gene: TRBJ2-5; V gene: TRBV7-8; clone size: .; D gene: TRBD2; CDR3 protein: CASSSLAVETQYF; CDR3 DNA: TGTGCCAGCAGCTCACTAGCGGTGGAGACCCAGTACTTC
J gene: TRBJ1-4; V gene: TRBV27; clone size: .; D gene: .; CDR3 protein: CASSLEGGHIGKLFF; CDR3 DNA: TGTGCCAGCAGTTTGGAGGGGGGGCACATCGGGAAACTGTTTTTT
J gene: TRBJ2-1; V gene: TRBV5-1; clone size: .; D gene: .; CDR3 protein: CASSANRQEQFF; CDR3 DNA: TGCGCCAGCAGCGCCAACCGACAGGAGCAGTTCTTC
J gene: TRBJ1-1; V gene: TRBV7-3; clone size: .; D gene: .; CDR3 protein: CASSSEGNTEAFF; CDR3 DNA: TGTGCCAGCAGCTCGGAGGGGAACACTGAAGCTTTCTTT
J gene: TRBJ1-1; V gene: TRBV2; clone size: once; D gene: .; CDR3 protein: CASSSGTWNTEAFF; CDR3 DNA: TGTGCCAGCAGTTCCGGGACATGGAACACTGAAGCTTTCTTT
J gene: TRBJ2-5; V gene: TRBV4-3; clone size: .; D gene: TRBD2; CDR3 protein: CASSQIAGGGGSTQYF; CDR3 DNA: TGCGCCAGCAGCCAGATAGCGGGGGGCGGGGGTTCGACCCAGTACTTC
J gene: TRBJ1-5; V gene: TRBV18; clone size: .; D gene: .; CDR3 protein: CASSPNQPQHF; CDR3 DNA: TGTGCCAGCTCACCCAATCAGCCCCAGCATTTT
J gene: TRBJ2-4; V gene: TRBV6-1; clone size: once; D gene: .; CDR3 protein: CASSEEGWGKNIQYF; CDR3 DNA: TGTGCCAGCAGTGAAGAGGGATGGGGCAAAAACATTCAGTACTTC
J gene: TRBJ2-3; V gene: TRBV2; clone size: .; D gene: TRBD2; CDR3 protein: CASSTQRESQYF; CDR3 DNA: TGTGCCAGCAGCACACAGCGGGAGTCGCAGTATTTT
J gene: TRBJ2-2; V gene: TRBV11-2; clone size: .; D gene: .; CDR3 protein: CASSFPTQGANTGELFF; CDR3 DNA: TGTGCCAGCAGCTTTCCGACTCAGGGCGCGAACACCGGGGAGCTGTTTTTT
J gene: TRBJ2-4; V gene: TRBV30; clone size: .; D gene: TRBD2; CDR3 protein: CAWKTGLAGNIQYF; CDR3 DNA: TGTGCCTGGAAGACGGGACTAGCAGGAAACATTCAGTACTTC
J gene: TRBJ2-7; V gene: TRBV11-1; clone size: .; D gene: .; CDR3 protein: CASSPLYSGTNYEQYF; CDR3 DNA: TGTGCCAGCAGCCCCCTGTACAGCGGAACAAACTACGAGCAGTACTTC
J gene: TRBJ1-1; V gene: TRBV11-2; clone size: .; D gene: .; CDR3 protein: CASSLVTNTEAFF; CDR3 DNA: TGTGCCAGCAGCTTAGTTACGAACACTGAAGCTTTCTTT
J gene: TRBJ2-7; V gene: TRBV27; clone size: .; D gene: .; CDR3 protein: CASSLKQSEGYEQYF; CDR3 DNA: TGTGCCAGCAGTTTAAAACAGTCGGAAGGCTACGAGCAGTACTTC
J gene: TRBJ2-2; V gene: TRBV6-5; clone size: .; D gene: .; CDR3 protein: CASRISPSGTGELFF; CDR3 DNA: TGTGCCAGCAGAATTAGCCCGAGTGGGACCGGGGAGCTGTTTTTT
J gene: TRBJ2-3; V gene: TRBV6-1; clone size: .; D gene: TRBD2; CDR3 protein: CASRGLESDTQYF; CDR3 DNA: TGTGCCAGCAGGGGACTAGAATCAGATACGCAGTATTTT
J gene: TRBJ2-5; V gene: TRBV4-3; clone size: .; D gene: .; CDR3 protein: CASSQYPGGEETQYF; CDR3 DNA: TGCGCCAGCAGCCAATACCCGGGCGGGGAAGAGACCCAGTACTTC
J gene: TRBJ2-7; V gene: TRBV7-2; clone size: .; D gene: .; CDR3 protein: CASSYPGAAEQYF; CDR3 DNA: TGTGCCAGCAGCTACCCGGGCGCGGCCGAGCAGTACTTC
J gene: TRBJ1-2; V gene: TRBV19; clone size: .; D gene: .; CDR3 protein: CASHNRVGAGNYGYTF; CDR3 DNA: TGTGCCTCCCACAACCGGGTCGGGGCAGGGAATTATGGCTACACCTTC
J gene: TRBJ1-2; V gene: TRBV25-1; clone size: .; D gene: .; CDR3 protein: CASSEYSYGYTF; CDR3 DNA: TGTGCCAGCAGTGAATATAGCTATGGCTACACCTTC